A single sample is the source of the 25 T cell receptor beta chains below, sequenced in a study of control samples from healthy donors and cancer patients. The table came from immunoSEQ multiplex PCR; TCRdb's copy has only in-frame clones and leaves some out. The table has 150,000 or so clones, roughly 88% seen once. Sequenced input: blood. All receptors come from a young man in good health.

The chain recombines TRBV6-5 with TRBJ1-1; perhaps TRBD1 as D (5 bases). V lost 5 bases and J lost 4, with 14 bases in between. The V gene's germline CDR1 is MNHEY and CDR2 SVGAGI. The length of the CDR3 is 14 residues. CDR3 DNA sequence: TGTGCCAGCAGTCCTCAGGTTGGGGCCACTGAAGCTTTCTTT. Its translation is CASSPQVGATEAFF.

The chain carries TRBV15 and TRBJ2-2; D might be TRBD1 (5 bases). This CDR3 has 15 residues. The germline V gene has CDR1 LNHNV and CDR2 YYDKDF (reference sequence). V lost 6 bases and J lost 1, with 12 bases in between. The CDR3 DNA follows: TGTGCCACCAGTAAAAATACAGGGAACACCGGGGAGCTGTTTTTT. This encodes CATSKNTGNTGELFF. The full variable domain, rest sourced from reference TRBV15 and TRBJ2-2, is DAMVIQNPRYQVTQFGKPVTLSCSQTLNHNVMYWYQQKSSQAPKLLFHYYDKDFNNEADTPDNFQSRRPNTSFCFLDIRSPGLGDTAMYLCATSKNTGNTGELFFGEGSRLTVL.

The V call is TRBV28, the J call TRBJ2-2; tentatively, D is TRBD1 (5 bases). V shed 1 base and J shed 4 bases, with 7 bases lying between them. This CDR3 has 14 residues. Germline values: CDR1 MDHEN, CDR2 SYDVKM. The CDR3 protein is CASSLSGLTGELFF. CDR3 bases: TGTGCCAGCAGTTTATCAGGGCTCACCGGGGAGCTGTTTTTT.

The chain recombines TRBV7-8 with TRBJ2-1; 7 bases fit TRBD2. CDR1 and CDR2 from the germline V gene are SGHVS and FQNEAQ. V shed 5 bases, J shed 1 base, and the junction held 8 bases outside the gene matches. The CDR3 spans 16 residues. The CDR3 DNA is TGTGCCAGCAGCCCTGGGGGGGGGAGGTCCTACAATGAGCAGTTCTTC. It encodes CASSPGGGRSYNEQFF.

This clone showed up just a few times. V and J are TRBV24-1 and TRBJ1-2; D may be TRBD1 (5 bases). CDR3 size: 14 residues. Between the trimmed V and J ends, which lost 9 bases and 1 base, there was a span of 14 bases. Germline V lookup: CDR1 KGHDR, CDR2 SFDVKD. The CDR3: CATPLGRINYGYTF. CDR3 coding DNA: TGTGCCACCCCCTTGGGGCGGATTAACTATGGCTACACCTTC.

The V and J genes are TRBV7-9 and TRBJ1-1, with D maybe TRBD1 (5 bases). Trimming took off 5 bases at V and 1 base at J, with 11 bases between the two ends. The CDR3 loop spans 14 amino acids. Germline V CDR1 and CDR2: SEHNR, FQNEAQ (reference sequence). CDR3: CASSQIQGNTEAFF. In nucleotides, the CDR3 is TGTGCCAGCAGCCAGATTCAGGGGAACACTGAAGCTTTCTTT.

CDR3 amino acids: CASRFRQGLSGNTIYF. The CDR3 coding sequence is TGTGCCAGCAGATTTAGACAGGGCCTCTCTGGAAACACCATATATTTT. The chain has TRBV13 and TRBJ1-3; 7 nucleotides line up with TRBD1. The germline CDR1 and CDR2 sequences are PRHDT and FYEKMQ (reference sequence). The V gene end was trimmed by 6 bases and the J gene end by 0 bases; junction bases not matched to a gene: 8. This CDR3 is 16 amino acids long.

The CDR3 sequence: CASSLTQGAVSEQYF. DNA for the CDR3: TGTGCCAGCAGCTTAACACAGGGGGCGGTTTCCGAGCAGTACTTC. V usage is TRBV7-9 and J usage is TRBJ2-7, with TRBD1 matching over 9 bases. Looked up from germline, CDR1 is SEHNR and CDR2 is FQNEAQ (reference sequence). With 2 bases clipped from V and 6 bases from J, the junction kept 8 bases outside the gene matches. CDR3 length: 15 amino acids.

This chain connects TRBV6-5 to TRBJ2-2; D is unresolved. The germline V gene encodes CDR1 MNHEY and CDR2 SVGAGI. This CDR3 contains 15 residues. With 1 base removed from V and 1 base from J, the gap between germline ends came to 7 bases. The CDR3 sequence: CASSYFRQNTGELFF. In nucleotides, the CDR3 is TGTGCCAGCAGTTACTTCAGACAGAACACCGGGGAGCTGTTTTTT.

The V and J genes are TRBV4-2 and TRBJ2-2, with D perhaps matching TRBD1 (6 bases). CDR3 length equals 16 residues. CDR1 is LGHNA and CDR2 is YNFKEQ in the germline V gene. The V end lost 0 bases, the J end lost 2 bases, and 10 bases lay between the germline ends. CDR3 DNA sequence: TGTGCCAGCAGCCAAGATCTGGACAGTAACACCGGGGAGCTGTTTTTT. Amino acids: CASSQDLDSNTGELFF.

This rearrangement joins TRBV2 to TRBJ2-1; D not certain. Germline lookup yields CDR1 SNHLY and CDR2 FYNNEI. Trimming left V 4 bases short and J 4 bases short, with 5 bases between. There are 12 residues in the CDR3. The CDR3: CASSARYNEQFF. CDR3 bases: TGTGCCAGCAGTGCTCGATACAATGAGCAGTTCTTC. The full variable domain, with the rest looked up from reference TRBV2 and TRBJ2-1, is EPEVTQTPSHQVTQMGQEVILRCVPISNHLYFYWYRQILGQKVEFLVSFYNNEISEKSEIFDDQFSVERPDGSNFTLKIRSTKLEDSAMYFCASSARYNEQFFGPGTRLTVL.

V and J are TRBV6-5 and TRBJ1-2; maybe TRBD1 (5 bases). CDR3 size: 16 residues. Germline CDR1 is MNHEY and CDR2 is SVGAGI. V was trimmed by 0 bases and J by 4 bases, leaving 15 bases between them. CDR3 in amino acids: CASSYSTYRLGYGYTF. Here the CDR3 DNA reads TGTGCCAGCAGTTACTCGACATACAGGCTGGGCTATGGCTACACCTTC.

This chain joins TRBV15 and TRBJ1-4, with 8 bases that match TRBD1. Germline trimming cut 3 bases from V and 5 bases from J; bases unmatched to any gene: 8. Germline loops: CDR1 LNHNV, CDR2 YYDKDF (reference sequence). CDR3 length equals 16 residues. CDR3 DNA sequence: TGTGCCACCAGCAGGCTCCAGACAGGGGAGAATGAAAAACTGTTTTTT. Amino acids: CATSRLQTGENEKLFF.

The table lists this clone with a count of one. The chain carries TRBV19 and TRBJ2-5; D possibly corresponds to TRBD2 (7 bases). The CDR3 sequence is 15 residues long. CDR1 and CDR2 from the germline V gene are LNHDA and SQIVND (reference sequence). Trimming removed 6 bases at V and 4 bases at J, with 18 bases between. The CDR3 sequence: CASSRWGGLTETQYF. In DNA, the CDR3 is TGTGCCAGTAGCCGTTGGGGGGGGCTGACAGAGACCCAGTACTTC.

V usage is TRBV6-5 and J usage is TRBJ2-7; 8 positions agree with TRBD1. The CDR3 extends over 13 amino acids. With V trimmed by 6 bases and J by 2 bases, 3 bases remained unmatched. Germline V CDR1 and CDR2: MNHEY, SVGAGI. The CDR3 region has the DNA TGTGCCAGCAGAAAGACAGGGGCCTACGAGCAGTACTTC. Protein: CASRKTGAYEQYF.

This chain uses TRBV5-6 with TRBJ2-1; 9 bases are shared with TRBD2. This CDR3 spans 17 amino acids. With 4 bases clipped from V and 4 bases from J, the junction kept 12 bases outside the gene matches. Per the germline V gene, CDR1 is SGHDT and CDR2 is YYEEEE. CDR3 nucleotides: TGTGCCAGCAGCCCGGAGCGGGGGGCTGCTATTTACAATGAGCAGTTCTTC. This codes for CASSPERGAAIYNEQFF.

The chain carries TRBV5-6 and TRBJ1-6; D is possibly TRBD1 (5 bases). V was cut by 6 bases and J by 4 bases, with 5 bases left in between. The CDR3 contains 12 residues. The germline V gene has CDR1 SGHDT and CDR2 YYEEEE. DNA for the CDR3: TGTGCCAGCACAGGGTATAATTCACCCCTCCACTTT. Translating gives CASTGYNSPLHF.

This clone was seen a handful of times. The chain combines TRBV7-2 with TRBJ1-2; D unresolved. CDR3 length: 13 amino acids. V was clipped by 0 bases and J by 4 bases, with 6 bases between them. CDR1 SGHTA and CDR2 FQGNSA come from the germline V gene. The CDR3 sequence is CASSLAITYGYTF. The CDR3 DNA reads as TGTGCCAGCAGCTTAGCCATAACCTATGGCTACACCTTC.

V usage is TRBV19 and J usage is TRBJ1-5; D gene unclear. Trimming shortened V by 7 bases and J by 4 bases, and 17 bases separated the two germline ends. Germline CDR1 is LNHDA and CDR2 is SQIVND (reference sequence). This CDR3 region has 15 residues. The CDR3 loop reads CASNSGGYPNQPQHF. Written as DNA, the CDR3 is TGTGCCAGTAACAGCGGAGGTTATCCTAATCAGCCCCAGCATTTT.

CDR3 in DNA: TGTGCCAGCAGTTACTCGGGGGGTAGCACAGATACGCAGTATTTT. Amino acids: CASSYSGGSTDTQYF. The chain couples TRBV6-5 to TRBJ2-3; D might be TRBD2 (6 bases). Germline V gene sequence: CDR1 MNHEY, CDR2 SVGAGI. V lost 0 bases and J 0 bases, leaving 7 bases between the germline ends. There are 15 residues in the CDR3.

The V call is TRBV7-9, the J call TRBJ2-3; tentative D call: TRBD2 (7 bases). V was pared by 1 base and J by 3 bases, with 17 bases between. The length of the CDR3 is 17 residues. The germline gives CDR1 SEHNR, CDR2 FQNEAQ (reference sequence). CDR3 nucleotides: TGTGCCAGCAGCTTAGGAGGATTCGGGGGGCGAACAGATACGCAGTATTTT. This translates into CASSLGGFGGRTDTQYF.

The genes are TRBV11-1 and TRBJ2-7, with 7 bases that match TRBD1. V dropped 5 bases and J dropped 3; count of bases not matched to a gene: 7. The CDR3 has 14 amino acids. Per germline, CDR1 SGHAT and CDR2 FQDESV (reference sequence). DNA of the CDR3: TGTGCCAGCAGCCAGGACAGGCTAGACTACGAGCAGTACTTC. Protein sequence: CASSQDRLDYEQYF. The variable domain in full, with the rest retrieved from reference TRBV11-1 and TRBJ2-7, is EAEVAQSPRYKITEKSQAVAFWCDPISGHATLYWYRQILGQGPELLVQFQDESVVDDSQLPKDRFSAERLKGVDSTLKIQPAELGDSAMYLCASSQDRLDYEQYFGPGTRLTVT.

The chain links TRBV6-2 or TRBV6-3 to TRBJ2-7; D is unclear. Germline V gene lookup returns CDR1 MNHEY and CDR2 SVGEGT. Between the trimmed V and J ends, which lost 4 bases and 9 bases, there was a span of 10 bases. The CDR3 runs 11 residues. The CDR3 coding sequence is TGTGCCAGCAGTTTTTCGACCAGGCAGTACTTC. Amino acids: CASSFSTRQYF.

The CDR3 loop reads CASQLAGVTNTGELFF. CDR3 DNA: TGTGCCAGTCAACTAGCGGGGGTTACGAACACCGGGGAGCTGTTTTTT. The rearrangement uses TRBV5-4 and TRBJ2-2; 11 positions agree with TRBD2. The CDR3 totals 16 residues. CDR1 and CDR2 (germline): SGHNT, YYREEE (reference sequence). V shed 8 bases, J shed 0 bases, and the junction held 6 bases outside the gene matches.

V and J are TRBV4-3 and TRBJ1-3; tentative D call: TRBD1 (6 bases). CDR3 length: 15 amino acids. V lost 0 bases, J lost 2 bases, and 8 bases lay in between. CDR1 is LGHNA, CDR2 YSLEER, per germline. DNA for the CDR3: TGCGCCAGCAGCCAAGACTGGACAGCTGGAAACACCATATATTTT. Its translation: CASSQDWTAGNTIYF.